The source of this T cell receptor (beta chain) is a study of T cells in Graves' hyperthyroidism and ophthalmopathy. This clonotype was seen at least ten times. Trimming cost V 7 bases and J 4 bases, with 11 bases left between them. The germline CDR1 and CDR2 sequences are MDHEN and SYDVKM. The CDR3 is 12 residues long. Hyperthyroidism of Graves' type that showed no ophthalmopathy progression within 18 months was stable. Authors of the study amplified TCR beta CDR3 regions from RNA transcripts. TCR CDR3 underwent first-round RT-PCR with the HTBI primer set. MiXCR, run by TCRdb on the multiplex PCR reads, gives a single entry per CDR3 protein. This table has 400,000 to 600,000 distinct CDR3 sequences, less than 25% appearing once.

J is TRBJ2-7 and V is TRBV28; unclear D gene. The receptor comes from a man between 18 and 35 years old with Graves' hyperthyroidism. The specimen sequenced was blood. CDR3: CASTSRRYEQYF. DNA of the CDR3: TGTGCCAGCACCTCCCGGCGGTACGAGCAGTACTTC.